The subject of this entry is one T cell receptor (beta chain). A second PCR of roughly 6 to 12 cycles used a sample-barcoded 5' primer and a J-beta primer mix. Carrying 12 random nucleotides, a template-switch adaptor labeled each individual cDNA molecule. MiXCR, run by TCRdb on the 5' RACE reads, gives a single entry per CDR3 protein. The sample carries some 370,000 distinct CDR3 sequences, more than 45% recorded once. Trimming shortened V by 6 bases and J by 5 bases, and 13 bases separated the two germline ends. This CDR3 region has 13 residues. Germline values: CDR1 SGHTA, CDR2 FQGNSA. This sample is part of a study of blood T cells in healthy people across ages.

The chain joins TRBV7-2 to TRBJ1-2, with no clear D. The source is a man in his 60s in good health. The sample comprised blood. The CDR3 coding sequence is TGTGCCAGCAGTAAGGACTCCTATTATGGCTACACCTTC. Protein sequence: CASSKDSYYGYTF.